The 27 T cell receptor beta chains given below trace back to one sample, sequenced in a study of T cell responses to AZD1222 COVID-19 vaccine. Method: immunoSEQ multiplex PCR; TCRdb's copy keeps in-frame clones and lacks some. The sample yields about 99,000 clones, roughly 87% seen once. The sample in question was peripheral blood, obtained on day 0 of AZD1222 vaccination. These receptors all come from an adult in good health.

The CDR3 loop is CASSLVGESNQPQHF. CDR3 nucleotide sequence: TGTGCCAGCAGCTTAGTGGGGGAGAGCAATCAGCCCCAGCATTTT. This sequence joins TRBV7-2 and TRBJ1-5, with D possibly TRBD1 on 5 matching bases. Germline assignment: CDR1 SGHTA and CDR2 FQGNSA. The CDR3 has 15 residues. Trimming left V 1 base short and J 1 base short, with 8 bases between.

The CDR3 region has the DNA TGTGCCAGCAGCTCCGGACTAGCGGGGGGGGAGCTGTTTTTT. Its translation is CASSSGLAGGELFF. The chain links TRBV2 to TRBJ2-2, with 12 bases fitting TRBD2. This CDR3 spans 14 amino acids. Germline V gene data show CDR1 as SNHLY and CDR2 as FYNNEI. V gave up 6 bases and J gave up 8 bases; unmatched junction bases: 4.

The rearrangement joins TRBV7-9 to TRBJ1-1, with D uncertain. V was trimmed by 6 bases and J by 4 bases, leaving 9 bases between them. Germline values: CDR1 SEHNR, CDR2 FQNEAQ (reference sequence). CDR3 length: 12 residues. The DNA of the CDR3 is TGTGCCAGCAGACGGACTTCCACTGAAGCTTTCTTT. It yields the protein CASRRTSTEAFF. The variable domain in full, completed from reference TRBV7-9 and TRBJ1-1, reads DTGVSQNPRHKITKRGQNVTFRCDPISEHNRLYWYRQTLGQGPEFLTYFQNEAQLEKSRLLSDRFSAERPKGSFSTLEIQRTEQGDSAMYLCASRRTSTEAFFGQGTRLTVV.

DNA of the CDR3: TGCAGCGTTCAGACAGGGGGCGCACATATAGGAGCTTTCTTT. Translated: CSVQTGGAHIGAFF. This sequence joins TRBV29-1 and TRBJ1-1; TRBD1 agrees at 10 bases. V gave up 5 bases and J gave up 10 bases; unmatched junction bases: 13. CDR1 SQVTM and CDR2 ANQGSEA come from the germline V gene. The CDR3 has 14 residues.

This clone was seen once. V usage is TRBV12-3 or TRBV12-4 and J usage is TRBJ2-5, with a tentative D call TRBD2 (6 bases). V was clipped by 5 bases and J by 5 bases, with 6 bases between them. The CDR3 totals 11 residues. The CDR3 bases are TGTGCCAGCAGTGGGGGGGAGACCCAGTACTTC. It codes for CASSGGETQYF.

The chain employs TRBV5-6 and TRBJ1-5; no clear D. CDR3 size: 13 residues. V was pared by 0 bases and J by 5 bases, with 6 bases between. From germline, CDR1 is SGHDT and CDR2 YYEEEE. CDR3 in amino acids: CASSLADHQPQHF. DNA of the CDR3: TGTGCCAGCAGCTTGGCAGATCATCAGCCCCAGCATTTT.

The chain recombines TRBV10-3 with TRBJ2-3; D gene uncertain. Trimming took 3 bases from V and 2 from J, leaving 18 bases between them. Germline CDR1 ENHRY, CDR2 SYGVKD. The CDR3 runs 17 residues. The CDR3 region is CAISEWQEPQLTDTQYF. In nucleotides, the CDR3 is TGTGCCATCAGTGAATGGCAGGAACCCCAGCTCACAGATACGCAGTATTTT.

The CDR3 loop reads CASSPKGQVNYGYTF. The CDR3 region has the DNA TGTGCCAGCAGCCCGAAGGGACAAGTTAACTATGGCTACACCTTC. The chain links TRBV5-6 to TRBJ1-2; D is perhaps TRBD1 (6 bases). There are 15 residues in the CDR3. Trimming stripped 4 bases from V and 1 base from J, with 14 bases between. The germline V gene encodes CDR1 SGHDT and CDR2 YYEEEE.

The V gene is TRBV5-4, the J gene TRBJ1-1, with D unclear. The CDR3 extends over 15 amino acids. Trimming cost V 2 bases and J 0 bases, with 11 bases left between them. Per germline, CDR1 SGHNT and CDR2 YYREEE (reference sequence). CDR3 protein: CASSLSLALNTEAFF. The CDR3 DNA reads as TGTGCCAGCAGCTTATCCCTCGCGCTGAACACTGAAGCTTTCTTT.

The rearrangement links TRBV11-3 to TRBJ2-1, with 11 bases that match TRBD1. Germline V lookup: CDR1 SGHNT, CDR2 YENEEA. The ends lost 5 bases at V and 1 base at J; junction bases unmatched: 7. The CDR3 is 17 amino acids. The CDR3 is CASSLGQGARSYNEQFF. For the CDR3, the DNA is TGTGCCAGCAGCCTCGGACAGGGGGCGCGTTCCTACAATGAGCAGTTCTTC.

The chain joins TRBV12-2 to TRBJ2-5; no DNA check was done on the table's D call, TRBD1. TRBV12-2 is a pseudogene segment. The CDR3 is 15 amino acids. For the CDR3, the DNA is TGTGCAAGTCGCTCGATACAGGGGAGGCAAGAGACCCAGTACTTC. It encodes CASRSIQGRQETQYF.

The CDR3 sequence: CASSSGVPYEQYF. The CDR3 region has the DNA TGTGCCAGTAGTAGCGGGGTCCCCTACGAGCAGTACTTC. V is TRBV19 and J is TRBJ2-7; D might be TRBD2 (6 bases). Per the germline V gene, CDR1 is LNHDA and CDR2 is SQIVND (reference sequence). V dropped 4 bases and J dropped 2 bases, with 9 bases sitting between them. The CDR3 contains 13 residues.

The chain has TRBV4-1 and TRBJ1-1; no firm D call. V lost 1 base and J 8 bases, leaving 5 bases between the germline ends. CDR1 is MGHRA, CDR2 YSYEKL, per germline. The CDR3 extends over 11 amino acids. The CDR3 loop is CASSQGTEAFF. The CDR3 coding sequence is TGCGCCAGCAGCCAAGGGACCGAAGCTTTCTTT.

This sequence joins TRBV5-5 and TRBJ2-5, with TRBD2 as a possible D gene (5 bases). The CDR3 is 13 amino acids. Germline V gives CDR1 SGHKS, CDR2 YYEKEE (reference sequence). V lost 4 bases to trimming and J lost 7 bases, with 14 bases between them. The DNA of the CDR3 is TGTGCCAGCAGCATCGGAACCCGGGGGACCCAGTACTTC. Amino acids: CASSIGTRGTQYF.

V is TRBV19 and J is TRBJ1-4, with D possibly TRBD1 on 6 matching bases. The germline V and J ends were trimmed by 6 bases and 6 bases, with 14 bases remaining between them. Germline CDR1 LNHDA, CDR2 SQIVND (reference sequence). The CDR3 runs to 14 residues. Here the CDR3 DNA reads TGTGCCAGTAGGCCCGCTGGGGGCTATGAAAAACTGTTTTTT. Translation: CASRPAGGYEKLFF.

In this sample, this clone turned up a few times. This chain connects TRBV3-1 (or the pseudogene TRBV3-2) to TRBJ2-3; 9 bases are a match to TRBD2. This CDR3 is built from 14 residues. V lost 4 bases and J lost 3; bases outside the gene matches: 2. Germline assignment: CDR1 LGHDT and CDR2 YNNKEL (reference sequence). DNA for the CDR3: TGTGCCAGCAGCCTTAGCGGGGGTACAGATACGCAGTATTTT. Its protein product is CASSLSGGTDTQYF.

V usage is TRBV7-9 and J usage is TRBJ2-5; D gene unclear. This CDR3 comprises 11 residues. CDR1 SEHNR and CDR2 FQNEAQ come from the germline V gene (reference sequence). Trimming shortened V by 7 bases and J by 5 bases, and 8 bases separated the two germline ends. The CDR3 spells CASTSVETQYF. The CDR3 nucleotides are TGTGCCAGCACCTCGGTGGAGACCCAGTACTTC.

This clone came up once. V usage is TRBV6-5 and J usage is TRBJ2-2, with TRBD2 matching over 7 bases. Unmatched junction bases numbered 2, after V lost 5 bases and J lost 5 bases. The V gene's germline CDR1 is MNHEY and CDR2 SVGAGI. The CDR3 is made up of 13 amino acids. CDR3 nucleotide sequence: TGTGCCAGCAGTATGGGGGGGACCGGGGAGCTGTTTTTT. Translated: CASSMGGTGELFF.

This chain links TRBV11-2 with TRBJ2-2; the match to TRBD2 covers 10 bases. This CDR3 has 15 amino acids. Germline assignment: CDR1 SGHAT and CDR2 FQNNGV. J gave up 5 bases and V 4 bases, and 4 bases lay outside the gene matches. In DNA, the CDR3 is TGTGCCAGCAGCTCAGCGGGAGGGTTTACCGGGGAGCTGTTTTTT. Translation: CASSSAGGFTGELFF.

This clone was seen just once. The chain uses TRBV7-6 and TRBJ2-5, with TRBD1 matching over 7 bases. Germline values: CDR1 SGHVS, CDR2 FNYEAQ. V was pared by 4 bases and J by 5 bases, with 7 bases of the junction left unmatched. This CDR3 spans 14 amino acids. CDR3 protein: CASSSWTGQETQYF. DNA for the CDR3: TGTGCCAGCAGCTCCTGGACAGGACAGGAGACCCAGTACTTC.

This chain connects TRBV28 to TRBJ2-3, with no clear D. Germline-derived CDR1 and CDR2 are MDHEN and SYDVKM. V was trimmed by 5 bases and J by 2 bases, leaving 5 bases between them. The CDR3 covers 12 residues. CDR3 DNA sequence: TGTGCCAGCAGTCTCACCACAGATACGCAGTATTTT. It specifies CASSLTTDTQYF.

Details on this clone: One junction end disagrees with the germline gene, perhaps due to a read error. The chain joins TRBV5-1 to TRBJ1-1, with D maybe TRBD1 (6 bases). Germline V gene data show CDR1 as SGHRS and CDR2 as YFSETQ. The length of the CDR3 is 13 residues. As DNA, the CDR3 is TGTGCCAGCAGCTTTCAGGGGCACACTGAAGCTTTCTTT. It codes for CASSFQGHTEAFF.

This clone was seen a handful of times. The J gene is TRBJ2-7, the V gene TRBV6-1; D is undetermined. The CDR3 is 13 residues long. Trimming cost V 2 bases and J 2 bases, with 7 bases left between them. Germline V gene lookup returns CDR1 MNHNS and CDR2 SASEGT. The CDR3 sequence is CASSEPLTYEQYF. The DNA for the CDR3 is TGTGCCAGCAGTGAACCCTTAACCTACGAGCAGTACTTC.

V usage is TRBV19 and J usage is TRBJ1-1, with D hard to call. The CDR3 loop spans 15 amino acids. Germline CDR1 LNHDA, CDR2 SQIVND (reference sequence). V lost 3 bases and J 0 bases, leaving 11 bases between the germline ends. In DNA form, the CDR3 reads TGTGCCAGTAGTATCGGATCAGGCCTGAACACTGAAGCTTTCTTT. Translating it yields CASSIGSGLNTEAFF.

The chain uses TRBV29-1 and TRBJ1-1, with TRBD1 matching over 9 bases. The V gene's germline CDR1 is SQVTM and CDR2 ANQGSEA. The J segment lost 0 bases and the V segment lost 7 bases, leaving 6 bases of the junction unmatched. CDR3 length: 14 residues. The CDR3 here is CSAQGAFMNTEAFF. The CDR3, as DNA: TGCAGCGCACAGGGGGCGTTTATGAACACTGAAGCTTTCTTT.

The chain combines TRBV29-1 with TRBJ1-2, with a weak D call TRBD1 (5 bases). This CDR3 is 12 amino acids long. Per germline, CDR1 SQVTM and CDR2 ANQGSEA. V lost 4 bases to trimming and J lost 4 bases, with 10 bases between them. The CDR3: CSVAREAYGYTF. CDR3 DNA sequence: TGCAGCGTTGCCAGGGAGGCCTATGGCTACACCTTC.

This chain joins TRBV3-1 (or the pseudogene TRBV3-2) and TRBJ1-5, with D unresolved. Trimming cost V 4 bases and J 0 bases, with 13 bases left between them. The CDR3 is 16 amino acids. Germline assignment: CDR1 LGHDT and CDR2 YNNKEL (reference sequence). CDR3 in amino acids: CASSRSRRYSNQPQHF. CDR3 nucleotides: TGTGCCAGCAGCCGATCCCGACGGTATAGCAATCAGCCCCAGCATTTT.